The 18 T cell receptor beta chains below were found in one sample sequenced in a study of CD8 T cells in ankylosing spondylitis. TCRdb recomputed calls from the 5' RACE reads with MiXCR, one row per CDR3 protein. The sample lists a few hundred thousand distinct CDR3 sequences, around 21% occurring once. The sequenced sample was blood, either unsorted or a sorted T cell fraction (not recorded which). These TCRs come from a female donor with ankylosing spondylitis or in good health (not recorded which).

This chain connects TRBV6-2 or TRBV6-3 to TRBJ2-1, with D possibly being TRBD1 or TRBD2 (6 bases each). Trimming shortened V by 6 bases and J by 0 bases, and 21 bases separated the two germline ends. CDR1 is MNHEY and CDR2 is SVGEGT in the germline V gene. This CDR3 has 18 amino acids. As DNA, the CDR3 is TGTGCCAGCAGCCCCCGGTCTATGGGGGGCATCTCCTACAATGAGCAGTTCTTC. Translation gives CASSPRSMGGISYNEQFF.

There are a few counts of this clonotype. The rearrangement uses TRBV20-1 and TRBJ2-1, with TRBD2 matching 8 bases. CDR1 and CDR2 from the germline V gene are DFQATT and SNEGSKA (reference sequence). This CDR3 region has 11 residues. J lost 9 bases, V lost 6 bases, and 4 bases had no gene match. The CDR3: CSAPRGGEQFF. As DNA, the CDR3 is TGCAGTGCCCCCCGGGGGGGTGAGCAGTTCTTC.

The V and J genes are TRBV13 and TRBJ2-7, with TRBD2 matching over 7 bases. This CDR3 region has 15 residues. V lost 4 bases to trimming and J lost 5 bases; unmatched junction nucleotides: 11. Looked up from germline, CDR1 is PRHDT and CDR2 is FYEKMQ (reference sequence). This chain's CDR3 is CASSSLLATHHEQYF. The CDR3 region has the DNA TGTGCCAGCAGCTCCCTACTAGCGACCCATCACGAGCAGTACTTC.

The V and J genes are TRBV7-2 and TRBJ2-5; 7 nucleotides agree with TRBD1. The CDR3 extends over 15 amino acids. Germline trimming cut 5 bases from V and 1 base from J; bases unmatched to any gene: 7. Germline loops: CDR1 SGHTA, CDR2 FQGNSA. The CDR3 spells CASSRRQGPQETQYF. The CDR3 DNA sequence: TGTGCCAGCAGCAGACGACAGGGCCCCCAAGAGACCCAGTACTTC.

The chain combines TRBV7-2 with TRBJ2-1; D not resolved. CDR1 is SGHTA and CDR2 is FQGNSA in the germline V gene. The CDR3 runs to 16 residues. V lost 5 bases, J lost 8 bases, and 22 bases lay in between. Here the CDR3 DNA reads TGTGCCAGCAGCACCCAACAGCCCCACGCAGGCTATGAGCAGTTCTTC. This gives the protein CASSTQQPHAGYEQFF.

This clonotype has more than one count but fewer than ten. The DNA of the CDR3 is TGCGCCAGCAGCCTGTCCTACCTTAAGCAACGGGACGAGCAGTACTTC. It yields the protein CASSLSYLKQRDEQYF. J is TRBJ2-7 and V is TRBV4-3; D unclear. The CDR3 extends over 16 amino acids. Germline CDR1 LGHNA, CDR2 YSLEER. V was shortened by 4 bases and J by 5 bases, with 21 bases between the two germline ends.

This clonotype was counted at least ten times. J is TRBJ2-1 and V is TRBV20-1; the D gene is possibly TRBD2 (6 bases). CDR1 and CDR2 from the germline V gene are DFQATT and SNEGSKA (reference sequence). This CDR3 has 15 amino acids. V was shortened by 3 bases and J by 7 bases, with 19 bases between the two germline ends. For the CDR3, the DNA is TGCAGTGCTAGCCTGCTGAAGCTTGCGGGGAATGAGCAGTTCTTC. Its protein product is CSASLLKLAGNEQFF.

The chain couples TRBV28 to TRBJ2-7, with no clear D. The CDR3 runs to 12 residues. V dropped 7 bases and J dropped 4 bases, with 11 bases sitting between them. Germline V lookup: CDR1 MDHEN, CDR2 SYDVKM. CDR3 sequence: CASTNTLYEQYF. The CDR3 bases are TGTGCCAGCACGAACACCCTTTACGAGCAGTACTTC.

A few counts support this clonotype. The chain uses TRBV3-1 and TRBJ1-1, with D uncertain. CDR1 and CDR2 from the germline V gene are LGHDT and YNNKEL (reference sequence). V lost 3 bases and J lost 5, with 10 bases in between. The CDR3 extends over 13 amino acids. CDR3 in DNA: TGTGCCAGCAGCCATCGAAGGGAGACTGAAGCTTTCTTT. Translated: CASSHRRETEAFF. Combining the CDR3 with reference TRBV3-1 and TRBJ1-1 gives the whole variable domain DTAVSQTPKYLVTQMGNDKSIKCEQNLGHDTMYWYKQDSKKFLKIMFSYNNKELIINETVPNRFSPKSPDKAHLNLHINSLELGDSAVYFCASSHRRETEAFFGQGTRLTVV.

This clonotype was detected only a few times. The chain combines TRBV10-3 with TRBJ2-1; 10 bases fit TRBD1. This CDR3 has 17 residues. CDR1 and CDR2 from the germline V gene are ENHRY and SYGVKD. V shed 5 bases and J 8 bases; nucleotides not matched to a gene: 15. CDR3 in DNA: TGTGCCATCAGTTTAACCCCCGGGACAGGGGAAGGGGATGAGCAGTTCTTC. Protein sequence: CAISLTPGTGEGDEQFF.

At least ten counts were recorded for this clonotype. The chain recombines TRBV12-3 or TRBV12-4 with TRBJ2-3, with unresolved D. The CDR3 spans 17 residues. V lost 4 bases, J lost 4 bases, and 21 bases lay in between. The CDR3 reads CASSSYVITGPADTQYF. CDR3 DNA sequence: TGTGCCAGCAGTTCCTACGTCATAACGGGCCCCGCAGATACGCAGTATTTT.

The chain links TRBV27 to TRBJ1-1; D might be TRBD1 (5 bases). CDR1 is MNHEY and CDR2 is SMNVEV in the germline V gene (reference sequence). V lost 3 bases and J 2 bases, leaving 19 bases between the germline ends. This CDR3 region has 17 residues. As DNA, the CDR3 is TGTGCCAGCAGTTTTGGGAAGAGTACAGGCCGCAACACTGAAGCTTTCTTT. Translating it yields CASSFGKSTGRNTEAFF.

In its sample, this clonotype was seen a few times. The J gene is TRBJ2-7, the V gene TRBV20-1; D is unresolved. CDR1 is DFQATT, CDR2 SNEGSKA, per germline (reference sequence). V was cut by 1 base and J by 4 bases, with 14 bases left in between. CDR3 length equals 14 residues. This CDR3 is CSARGNPRLYEQYF. The CDR3 DNA follows: TGCAGTGCTAGAGGGAACCCGAGATTGTACGAGCAGTACTTC.

This CDR3 reads CASSQEGPRGNEQFF. The CDR3 coding sequence is TGCGCCAGCAGCCAAGAAGGCCCCCGGGGCAATGAGCAGTTCTTC. The J gene is TRBJ2-1, the V gene TRBV4-3; a possible D gene is TRBD2 (5 bases). CDR3 length: 15 amino acids. Trimming cost V 0 bases and J 6 bases, with 12 bases left between them. Germline V lookup: CDR1 LGHNA, CDR2 YSLEER.

V gene TRBV29-1 combines with J gene TRBJ1-4; the match to TRBD1 covers 10 bases. The V gene's germline CDR1 is SQVTM and CDR2 ANQGSEA. The trim removed 4 bases at V and 10 bases at J, leaving 9 bases unmatched. CDR3 length equals 14 residues. The CDR3 is CSVVVRDRGGKLFF. DNA of the CDR3: TGCAGCGTTGTTGTCCGGGACAGGGGTGGAAAACTGTTTTTT.

The chain employs TRBV24-1 and TRBJ2-1, with a possible D match to TRBD1 (5 bases). CDR1 and CDR2 from the germline V gene are KGHDR and SFDVKD. The V and J ends lost 9 bases and 8 bases respectively, with 16 bases between them. The CDR3 runs 13 residues. The DNA of the CDR3 is TGTGCCACCGCAGACCCCAGGGTCGATGAGCAGTTCTTC. As protein: CATADPRVDEQFF.

This clonotype was counted only a few times. This sequence joins TRBV7-9 and TRBJ2-3; tentative D call: TRBD1 (6 bases). Germline V gene data show CDR1 as SEHNR and CDR2 as FQNEAQ (reference sequence). The CDR3 runs 12 residues. V lost 1 base to trimming and J lost 14 bases, with 13 bases between them. The CDR3 DNA follows: TGTGCCAGCAGCTTAGAAGTCAGGGGAGCGTATTTT. Encoded protein: CASSLEVRGAYF.

The chain joins TRBV21-1 to TRBJ1-3. TRBV21-1 is a pseudogene locus. CDR3 length: 15 residues. The CDR3 nucleotides are TGTGCACTTGTTACGGCGGGGAACTCTGGAAACACCATATATTTT. Translated, it gives CALVTAGNSGNTIYF.